The T cell receptor beta chain under discussion was sequenced for a study of blood T cell repertoires in COVID-19. Germline-derived CDR1 and CDR2 are SEHNR and FQNEAQ (reference sequence). V was cut by 5 bases and J by 1 base, with 11 bases left in between. The CDR3 runs to 15 residues. Clones were read by immunoSEQ multiplex PCR, and TCRdb kept only the in-frame ones, dropping some. Of 300,000 to 400,000 clones in the sample, around 85% are singletons; the top ten hold approximately 4.6%. For this clone: Other nucleotide sequences in the sample specify the same CDR3.

Sequenced sample: PBMCs or T cells enriched from blood (not recorded which). V is TRBV7-9 and J is TRBJ2-2, with D perhaps TRBD1 (6 bases). This TCR was recovered from a woman aged 40 to 49 with acute COVID-19. The CDR3 sequence is CASSPQGRNTGELFF. The CDR3 bases are TGTGCCAGCAGCCCACAGGGACGGAACACCGGGGAGCTGTTTTTT.